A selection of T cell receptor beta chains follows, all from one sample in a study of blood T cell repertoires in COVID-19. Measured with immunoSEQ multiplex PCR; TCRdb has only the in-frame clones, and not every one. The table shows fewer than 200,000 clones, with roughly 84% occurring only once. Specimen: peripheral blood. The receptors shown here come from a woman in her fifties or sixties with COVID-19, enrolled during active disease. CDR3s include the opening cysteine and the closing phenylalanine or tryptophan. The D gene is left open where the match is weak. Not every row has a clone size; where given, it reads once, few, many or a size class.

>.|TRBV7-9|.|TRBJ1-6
TGTGCCAGCAGCTTTAACAGGGTAGAATCACCCCTCCACTTT
CASSFNRVESPLHF
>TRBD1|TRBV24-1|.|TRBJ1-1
TGTGCCACCAGTGATGCCGGGACAGGGAACACTGAAGCTTTCTTT
CATSDAGTGNTEAFF
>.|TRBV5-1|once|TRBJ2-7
TGCGCCAGCAGCCCGTCCGGGGGACCCTACGAGCAGTACTTC
CASSPSGGPYEQYF
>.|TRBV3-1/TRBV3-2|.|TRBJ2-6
TGTGCCAGCACTCGCTCTGGGGCCAACGTCCTGACTTTC
CASTRSGANVLTF
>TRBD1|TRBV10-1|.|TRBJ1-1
TGCGCCAGCACCCGGGACAGGACGAGGACTGAAGCTTTCTTT
CASTRDRTRTEAFF
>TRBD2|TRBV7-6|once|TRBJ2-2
TGTGCCAGCAGCCCAAGACTAGCGGGGGGGCAGGTTAGCACCGGGGAGCTGTTTTTT
CASSPRLAGGQVSTGELFF
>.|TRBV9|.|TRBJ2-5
TGTGCCAGCAGCGCCTCAGGGGGGCAAGAGACCCAGTACTTC
CASSASGGQETQYF
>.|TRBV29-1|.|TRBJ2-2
TGCAGCGGTTGGACTCCGAACACCGGGGAGCTGTTTTTT
CSGWTPNTGELFF
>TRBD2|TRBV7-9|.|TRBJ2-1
TGTGCCAGCAGCTTTCTAGCGGGAGCTGTCAATGAGCAGTTCTTC
CASSFLAGAVNEQFF
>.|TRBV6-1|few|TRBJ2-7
TGTGCCAGCAGTGAAGCGACTCCAGAATACGAGCAGTACTTC
CASSEATPEYEQYF
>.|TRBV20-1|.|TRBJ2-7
TGCAGTGGTAGTACAGACCTTTACGAGCAGTACTTC
CSGSTDLYEQYF
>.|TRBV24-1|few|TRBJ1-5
TGTGCCACCAGTGATTACAGTGACAATCAGCCCCAGCATTTT
CATSDYSDNQPQHF
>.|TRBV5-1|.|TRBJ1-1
TGCGCCAGCAGCTTGGACTCGAACACTGAAGCTTTCTTT
CASSLDSNTEAFF
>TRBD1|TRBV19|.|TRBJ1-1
TGTGCCAGTAGTATTGGGACAGGGTGGAACACTGAAGCTTTCTTT
CASSIGTGWNTEAFF